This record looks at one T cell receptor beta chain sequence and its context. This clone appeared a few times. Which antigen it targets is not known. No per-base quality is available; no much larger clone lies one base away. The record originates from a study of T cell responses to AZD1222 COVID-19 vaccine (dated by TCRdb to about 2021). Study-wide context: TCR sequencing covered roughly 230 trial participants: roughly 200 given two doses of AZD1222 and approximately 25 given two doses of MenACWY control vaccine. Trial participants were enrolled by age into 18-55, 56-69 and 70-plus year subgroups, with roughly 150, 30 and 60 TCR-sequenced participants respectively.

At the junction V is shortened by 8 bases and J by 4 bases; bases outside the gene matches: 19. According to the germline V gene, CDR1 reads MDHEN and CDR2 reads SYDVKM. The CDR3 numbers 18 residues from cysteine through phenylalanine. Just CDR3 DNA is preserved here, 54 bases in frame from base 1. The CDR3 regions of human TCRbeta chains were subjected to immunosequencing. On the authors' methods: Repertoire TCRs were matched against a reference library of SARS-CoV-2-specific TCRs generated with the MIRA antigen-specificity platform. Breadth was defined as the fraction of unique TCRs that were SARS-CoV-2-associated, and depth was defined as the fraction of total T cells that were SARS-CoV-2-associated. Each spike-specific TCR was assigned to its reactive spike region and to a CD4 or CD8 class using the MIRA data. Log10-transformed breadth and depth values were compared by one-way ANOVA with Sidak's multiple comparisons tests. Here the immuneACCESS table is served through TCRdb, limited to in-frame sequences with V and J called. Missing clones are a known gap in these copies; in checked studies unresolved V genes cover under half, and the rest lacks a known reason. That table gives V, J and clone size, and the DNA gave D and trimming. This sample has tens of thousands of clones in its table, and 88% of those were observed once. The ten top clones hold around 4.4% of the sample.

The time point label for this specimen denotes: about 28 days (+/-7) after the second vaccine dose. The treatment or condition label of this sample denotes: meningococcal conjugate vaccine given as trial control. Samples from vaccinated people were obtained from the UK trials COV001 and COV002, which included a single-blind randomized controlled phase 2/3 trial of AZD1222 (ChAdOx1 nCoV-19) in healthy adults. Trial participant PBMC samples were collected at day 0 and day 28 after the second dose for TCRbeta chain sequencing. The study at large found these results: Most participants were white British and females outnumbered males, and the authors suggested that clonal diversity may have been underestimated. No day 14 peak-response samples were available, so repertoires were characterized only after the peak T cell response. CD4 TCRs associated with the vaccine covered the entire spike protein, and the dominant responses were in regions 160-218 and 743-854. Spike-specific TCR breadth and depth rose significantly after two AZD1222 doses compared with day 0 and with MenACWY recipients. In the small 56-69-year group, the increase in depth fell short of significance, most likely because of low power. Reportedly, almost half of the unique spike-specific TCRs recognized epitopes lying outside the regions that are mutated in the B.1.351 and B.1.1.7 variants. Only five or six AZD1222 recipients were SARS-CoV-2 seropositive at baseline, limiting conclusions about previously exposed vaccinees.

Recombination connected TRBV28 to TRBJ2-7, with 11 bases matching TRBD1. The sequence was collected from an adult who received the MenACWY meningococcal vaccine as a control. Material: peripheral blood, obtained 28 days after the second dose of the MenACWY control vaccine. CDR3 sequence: CASHSAAGTGGHLYEQYF. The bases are TGTGCCAGCCACTCCGCCGCCGGGACAGGGGGTCACTTATACGAGCAGTACTTC.